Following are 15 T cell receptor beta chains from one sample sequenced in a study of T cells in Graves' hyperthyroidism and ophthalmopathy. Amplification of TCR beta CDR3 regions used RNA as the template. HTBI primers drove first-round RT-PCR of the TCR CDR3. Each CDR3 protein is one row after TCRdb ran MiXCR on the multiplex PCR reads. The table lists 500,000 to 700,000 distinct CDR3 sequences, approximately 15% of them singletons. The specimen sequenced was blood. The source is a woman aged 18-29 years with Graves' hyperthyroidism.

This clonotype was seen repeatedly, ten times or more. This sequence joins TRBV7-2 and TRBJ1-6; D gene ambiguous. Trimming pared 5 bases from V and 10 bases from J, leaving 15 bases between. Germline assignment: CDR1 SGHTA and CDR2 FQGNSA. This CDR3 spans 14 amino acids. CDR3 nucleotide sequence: TGTGCCAGCAGCCCACCCGGGATGGGGTCACCCCTCCACTTT. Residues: CASSPPGMGSPLHF.

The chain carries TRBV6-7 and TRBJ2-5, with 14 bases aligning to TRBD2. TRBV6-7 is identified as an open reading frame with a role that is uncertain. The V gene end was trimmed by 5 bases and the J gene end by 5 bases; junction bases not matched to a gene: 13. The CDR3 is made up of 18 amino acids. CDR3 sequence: CASSPDRTSGGREETQYF. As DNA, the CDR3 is TGTGCCAGCAGTCCAGACCGGACTAGCGGGGGGAGGGAGGAGACCCAGTACTTC.

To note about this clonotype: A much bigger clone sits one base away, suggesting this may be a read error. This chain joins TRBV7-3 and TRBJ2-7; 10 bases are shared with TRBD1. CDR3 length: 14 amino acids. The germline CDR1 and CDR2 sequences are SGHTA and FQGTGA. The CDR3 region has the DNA TGTGCCAGCAGCTCCGGGGACAGGGGCTACGAGCAGTCCTTC. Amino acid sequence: CASSSGDRGYEQSF.

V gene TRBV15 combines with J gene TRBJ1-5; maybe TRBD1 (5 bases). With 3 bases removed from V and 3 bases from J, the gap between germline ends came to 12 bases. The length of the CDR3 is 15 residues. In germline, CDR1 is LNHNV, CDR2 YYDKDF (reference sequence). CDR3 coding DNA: TGTGCCACCAGCAGTGACCGGGGCGTCAATCAGCCCCAGCATTTT. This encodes CATSSDRGVNQPQHF. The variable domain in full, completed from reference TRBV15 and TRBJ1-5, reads DAMVIQNPRYQVTQFGKPVTLSCSQTLNHNVMYWYQQKSSQAPKLLFHYYDKDFNNEADTPDNFQSRRPNTSFCFLDIRSPGLGDTAMYLCATSSDRGVNQPQHFGDGTRLSIL.

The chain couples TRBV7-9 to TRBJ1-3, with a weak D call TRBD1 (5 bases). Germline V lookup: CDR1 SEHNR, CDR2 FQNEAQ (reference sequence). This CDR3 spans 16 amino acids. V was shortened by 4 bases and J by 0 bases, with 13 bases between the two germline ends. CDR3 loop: CASSSSGRGSGNTIYF. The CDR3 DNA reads TGTGCCAGCAGCTCCTCGGGACGGGGCTCTGGAAACACCATATATTTT.

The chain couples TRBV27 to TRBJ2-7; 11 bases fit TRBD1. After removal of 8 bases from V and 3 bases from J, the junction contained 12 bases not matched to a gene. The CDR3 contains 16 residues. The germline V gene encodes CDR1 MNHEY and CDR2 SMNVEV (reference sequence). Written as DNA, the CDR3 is TGTGCCAGCGGGACGACCGGGACAGGGGGAGTCTACGAGCAGTACTTC. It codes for CASGTTGTGGVYEQYF.

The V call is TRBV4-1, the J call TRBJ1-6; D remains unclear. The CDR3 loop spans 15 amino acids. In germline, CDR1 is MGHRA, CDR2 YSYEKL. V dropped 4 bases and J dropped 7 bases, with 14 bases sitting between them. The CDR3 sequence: CASSRLEGPNSPLHF. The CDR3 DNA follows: TGCGCCAGCAGCCGACTTGAGGGCCCAAATTCACCCCTCCACTTT.

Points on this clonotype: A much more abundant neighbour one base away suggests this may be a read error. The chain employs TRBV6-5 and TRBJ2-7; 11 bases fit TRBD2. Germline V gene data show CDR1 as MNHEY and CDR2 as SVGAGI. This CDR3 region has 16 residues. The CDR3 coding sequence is TGTGCCAGCAGTGTACTTAGCGGGGGGGCCATGAACGATCAGTACTTC. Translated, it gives CASSVLSGGAMNDQYF.

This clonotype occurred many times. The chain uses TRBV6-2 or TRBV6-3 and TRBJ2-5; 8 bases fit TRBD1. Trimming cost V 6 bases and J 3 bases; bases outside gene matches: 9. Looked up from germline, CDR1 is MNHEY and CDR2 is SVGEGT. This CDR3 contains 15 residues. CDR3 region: CASSLWDRIEETQYF. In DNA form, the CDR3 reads TGTGCCAGCAGCCTATGGGACAGGATCGAAGAGACCCAGTACTTC.

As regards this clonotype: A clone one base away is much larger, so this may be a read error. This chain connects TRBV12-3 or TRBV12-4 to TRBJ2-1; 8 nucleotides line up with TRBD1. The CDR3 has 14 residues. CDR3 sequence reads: CASSLQGAGNEQLF. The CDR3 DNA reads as TGTGCCAGCAGTTTACAGGGGGCAGGCAATGAGCAGCTCTTC.

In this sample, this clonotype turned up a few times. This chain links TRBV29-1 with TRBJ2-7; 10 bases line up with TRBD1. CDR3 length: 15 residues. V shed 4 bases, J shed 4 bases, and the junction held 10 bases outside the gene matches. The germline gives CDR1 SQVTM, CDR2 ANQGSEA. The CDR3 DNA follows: TGCAGCGTTGTCGCCCCGGGACAGGGGACGTACGAGCAGTACTTC. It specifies CSVVAPGQGTYEQYF.

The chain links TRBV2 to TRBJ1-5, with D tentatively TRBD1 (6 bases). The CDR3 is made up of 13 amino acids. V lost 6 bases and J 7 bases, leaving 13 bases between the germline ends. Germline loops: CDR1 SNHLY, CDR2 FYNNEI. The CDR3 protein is CASRARGIQPQHF. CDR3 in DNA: TGTGCCAGCAGAGCCAGGGGAATACAGCCCCAGCATTTT.

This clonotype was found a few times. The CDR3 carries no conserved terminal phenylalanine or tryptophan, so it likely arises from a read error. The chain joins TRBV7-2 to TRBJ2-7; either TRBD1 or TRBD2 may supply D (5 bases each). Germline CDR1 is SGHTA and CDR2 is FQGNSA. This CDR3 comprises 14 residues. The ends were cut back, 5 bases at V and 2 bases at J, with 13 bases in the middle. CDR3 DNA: TGTGCCAGCAGCACAAAACCGGGACCCTACGAGCAGTACCTC. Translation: CASSTKPGPYEQYL.

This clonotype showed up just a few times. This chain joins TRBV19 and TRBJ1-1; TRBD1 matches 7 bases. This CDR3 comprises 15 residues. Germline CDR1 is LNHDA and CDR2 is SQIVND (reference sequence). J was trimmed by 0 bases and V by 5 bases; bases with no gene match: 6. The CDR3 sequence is CASSVRQGLNTEAFF. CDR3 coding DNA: TGTGCCAGTAGTGTCCGACAGGGCTTGAACACTGAAGCTTTCTTT.

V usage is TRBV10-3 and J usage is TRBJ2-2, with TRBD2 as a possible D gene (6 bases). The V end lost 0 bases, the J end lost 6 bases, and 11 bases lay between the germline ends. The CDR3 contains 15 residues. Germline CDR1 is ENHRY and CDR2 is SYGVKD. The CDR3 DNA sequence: TGTGCCATCAGTGAGTCGGGACTCCAACCCGGGGAGCTGTTTTTT. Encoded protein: CAISESGLQPGELFF.